The 5 T cell receptor beta chains given below trace back to one sample, sequenced in a study of T cells after yellow fever vaccination. TCRdb used MiXCR to reprocess the 5' RACE reads, holding one entry per CDR3 protein. Seen here are 400,000 or so distinct CDR3 sequences, roughly a sixth observed once, and the top ten hold about 18%. Here the sequenced sample was PBMCs, taken before the yellow fever booster vaccination. Receptor source: a man younger than 35 who received the YFV17D yellow fever vaccine.

V gene TRBV6-5 combines with J gene TRBJ2-7, with D perhaps matching TRBD2 (6 bases). There are 13 residues in the CDR3. Germline assignment: CDR1 MNHEY and CDR2 SVGAGI. The V gene lost 4 bases and the J gene lost 6 bases, with 13 bases spanning the gap. Here the CDR3 DNA reads TGTGCCAGCAGTTCTGGACTAATCTTCGAGCAGTACTTC. Amino acid sequence: CASSSGLIFEQYF.

This clonotype was counted between two and nine times. The V and J genes are TRBV4-3 and TRBJ1-4, with D uncertain. Trimming cost V 1 base and J 7 bases, with 13 bases left between them. The length of the CDR3 is 15 residues. Germline CDR1 LGHNA, CDR2 YSLEER. This CDR3 is CASSQVTVSGEKLFF. The CDR3 DNA is TGCGCCAGCAGCCAAGTTACTGTCTCGGGTGAAAAACTGTTTTTT.

This chain connects TRBV20-1 to TRBJ2-7; tentative D call: TRBD1 (5 bases). From germline, CDR1 is DFQATT and CDR2 SNEGSKA (reference sequence). Trimming cost V 0 bases and J 1 base, with 13 bases left between them. This CDR3 spans 15 amino acids. This CDR3 is CSARDIRQLSYEQYV. The CDR3 nucleotides are TGCAGTGCTAGAGATATCCGACAGCTTTCCTACGAGCAGTACGTC.

This clonotype was detected only a few times. V and J are TRBV5-1 and TRBJ1-2; 7 bases map to TRBD1. J was trimmed by 2 bases and V by 3 bases; bases with no gene match: 7. This CDR3 is built from 15 residues. The germline V gene has CDR1 SGHRS and CDR2 YFSETQ. The CDR3 reads CASSSGTAENYGYTF. Written as DNA, the CDR3 is TGCGCCAGCAGCTCGGGGACAGCCGAAAACTATGGCTACACCTTC.

The V gene is TRBV20-1, the J gene TRBJ2-7; D gene uncertain. The ends were cut back, 0 bases at V and 3 bases at J, with 12 bases in the middle. The CDR3 is made up of 14 amino acids. Germline assignment: CDR1 DFQATT and CDR2 SNEGSKA (reference sequence). CDR3: CSAREERPRYEQYV. CDR3 nucleotides: TGCAGTGCTAGAGAAGAGAGACCCCGCTACGAGCAGTACGTC.